The entry below gives a single T cell receptor beta chain sequence along with its context. These data are taken from a study of shared clonotypes between healthy human individuals. CD45RO negativity and positive selection for CCR7 defined naive CD8 cells, a population that excluded terminally differentiated effector memory CD45RA+ cells. V lost 0 bases and J lost 0; bases outside the gene matches: 14. The CDR3 length is 22 residues. Germline CDR1 SGHTA, CDR2 FQGNSA. Using 200 ng DNA, approximately 27,000 T cell genomes, the sorted-subset replicate PCRs were run. The table came from immunoSEQ multiplex PCR; TCRdb's copy has only in-frame clones and leaves some out. This sample has about 2.2 million clones, with roughly 91% found just once.

Sequences were obtained from naive CD8+ T cells from PBMCs. The sequence derives from a man in his late teens or twenties in good health. Some clones in this sample may be carry-over from other donors' samples. The chain employs TRBV7-2 and TRBJ2-1; TRBD2 agrees at 13 bases. The CDR3 loop is CASSLAMKTGLAGPSSYNEQFF. DNA of the CDR3: TGTGCCAGCAGCTTAGCGATGAAGACGGGACTAGCGGGACCGAGCTCCTACAATGAGCAGTTCTTC.